This paragraph covers one T cell receptor (beta chain) sequence. Its antigen is currently unknown. The PCR used 60 Vbeta and 13 Jbeta primers. Here immunoSEQ multiplex PCR was the method, and the copy in TCRdb shows in-frame clones only, minus some. The repertoire holds more than 100,000 clones, with roughly 69% as singletons. This entry is derived from a study of cytomegalovirus exposure and HLA in healthy donors. Study findings and constraints: The later analysis indicated that the majority of CMV-associated TCR beta chains appeared HLA-restricted.

The CDR3 spans 15 residues. The J segment lost 5 bases and the V segment lost 4 bases, leaving 7 bases of the junction unmatched. Germline CDR1 is SGHRS and CDR2 is YFSETQ. The sequencing input was PBMCs. This sequence originates from a woman aged 35 to 49 in good health and CMV-seropositive. The chain couples TRBV5-1 to TRBJ2-2, with 8 bases aligning to TRBD2. The CDR3 is CASSPAPGGTGELFF. The CDR3 nucleotides are TGCGCCAGCAGCCCGGCCCCGGGAGGGACCGGGGAGCTGTTTTTT.